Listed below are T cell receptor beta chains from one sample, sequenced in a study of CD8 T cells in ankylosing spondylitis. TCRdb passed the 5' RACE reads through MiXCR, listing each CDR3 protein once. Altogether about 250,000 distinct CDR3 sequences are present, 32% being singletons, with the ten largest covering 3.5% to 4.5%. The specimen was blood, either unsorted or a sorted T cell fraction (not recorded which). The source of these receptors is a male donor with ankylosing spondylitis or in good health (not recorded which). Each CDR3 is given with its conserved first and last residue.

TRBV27 CASSLYGENIQYF
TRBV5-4 CASSLSGARVETQYF
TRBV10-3 CAISEPLVTHEQYF
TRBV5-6 CASSLVRTNEQYF
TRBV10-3 CAITDGTSGDTDTQYF
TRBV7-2 CASSQAAGGADTQYF
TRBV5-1 CASSLGTGQGVNTQYF
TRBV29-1 CSATGDMSYNEQFF
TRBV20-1 CSAGPGLYSGYTF
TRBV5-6 CASSLDHGAGSGYTF
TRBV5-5 CASSPDATNEKLFF
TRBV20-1 CSAGQHKGTDTQYF
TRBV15 CATSQANTEAFF
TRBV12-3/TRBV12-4 CASSLDGGGSPLHF
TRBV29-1 CSVEGTSGDLLAGELFF
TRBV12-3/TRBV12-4 CASSLLRTSGGHLYF
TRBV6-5 CASSFPDSPLHF
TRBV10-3 CAISESRQGLGGNTIYF
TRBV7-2 CASSLAIGSAYEQYF
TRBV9 CASSTGTLGYTF
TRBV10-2 CASSESRNQPQHF
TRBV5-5 CASTPKGQETQYF
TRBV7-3 CASSPGPAGQPQHF
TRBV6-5 CASSLSGQGRRNEQFF
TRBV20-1 CSARGGGTNEKLFF
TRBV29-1 CSVDPPPPVLYGYTF
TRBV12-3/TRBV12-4 CASSPRQVNTGELFF
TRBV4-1 CASSRDRAEKLFF
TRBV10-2 CASREWAGETQYF
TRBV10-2 CASSDAIVPRGPLHF
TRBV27 CASSFRQGASEQYF
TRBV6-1 CASQAGGLRTGELFF
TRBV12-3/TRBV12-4 CASSPGLNTEAFF
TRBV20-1 CSAKGVHTDTQYF
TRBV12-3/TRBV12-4 CASSLQTLQLAKNIQYF
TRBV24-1 CATSDPVTVGDTEAFF
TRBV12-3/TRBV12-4 CASSLFGQGDYEQYF
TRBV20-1 CSARDPLAGVIDEQFF
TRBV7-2 CASSSGGVNTDAFF
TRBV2 CASKRTENTDTQYF
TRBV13 CASSLGQGAINIQYF
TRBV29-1 CSVVGQARKLFF
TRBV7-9 CASSPDGEGSNQPQHF
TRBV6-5 CASSYAAVSDTQYF
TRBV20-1 CSARQAVNTGELFF
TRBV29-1 CSVPIRGTGELFF
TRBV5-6 CASSFIVAAAAKETQYF
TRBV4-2 CASSQDRGRYGMNTEAFF
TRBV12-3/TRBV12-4 CASTMGGGTDTQYF
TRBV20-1 CSASLGGINSPLHF